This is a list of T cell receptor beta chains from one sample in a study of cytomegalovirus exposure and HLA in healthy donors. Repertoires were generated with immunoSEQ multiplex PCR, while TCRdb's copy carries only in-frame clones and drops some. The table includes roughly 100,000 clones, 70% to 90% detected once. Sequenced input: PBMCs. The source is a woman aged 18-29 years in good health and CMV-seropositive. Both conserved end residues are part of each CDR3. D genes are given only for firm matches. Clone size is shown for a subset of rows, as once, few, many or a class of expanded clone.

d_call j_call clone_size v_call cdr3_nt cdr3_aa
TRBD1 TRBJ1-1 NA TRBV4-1 TGCGCCAGCAGCCAACAACGGTGGGGACAGGGGGACACTGAAGCTTTCTTT CASSQQRWGQGDTEAFF
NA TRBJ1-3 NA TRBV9 TGTGCCAGCAGCGTAGCGAGCTCTGGAAACACCATATATTTT CASSVASSGNTIYF
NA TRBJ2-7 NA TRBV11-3 TGTGCCAGCGGCAGGTCGACAGCCTCCTACGAGCAGTACTTC CASGRSTASYEQYF
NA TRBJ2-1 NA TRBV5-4 TGTGCCAGCAGCCCCTGGGGGCTGGCCTACAATGAGCAGTTCTTC CASSPWGLAYNEQFF
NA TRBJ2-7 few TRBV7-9 TGTGCCAGCAGCTTACCGGGGGGCGGGCAGTACTTC CASSLPGGGQYF
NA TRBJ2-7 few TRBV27 TGTGCCAGCAGTTTAGGCAGGGGCGCCTACGAGCAGTACTTC CASSLGRGAYEQYF
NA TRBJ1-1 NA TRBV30 TGTGCCTGCGTCACAGGGTTTGTAGGCACTGAAGCTTTCTTT CACVTGFVGTEAFF
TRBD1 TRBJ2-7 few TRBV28 TGTGCCAGCACCCCGGGACAGATCTCCTACGAGCAGTACTTC CASTPGQISYEQYF
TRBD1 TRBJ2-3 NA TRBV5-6 TGTGCCAGCAGCTGGACAGGAAGTACAGATACGCAGTATTTT CASSWTGSTDTQYF
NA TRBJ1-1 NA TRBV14 TGTGCCAGCAGCCAAGTCAGAGGAATGCCTGAAGCTTTCTTT CASSQVRGMPEAFF
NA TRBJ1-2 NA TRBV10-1 TGCGCCAGCAGTTTTACAGGGAACTATGGCTACACCTTC CASSFTGNYGYTF
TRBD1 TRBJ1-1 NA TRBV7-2 TGTGCCAGCAGCTTGGATTCGTGGGACAGCTTTAACACTGAAGCTTTCTTT CASSLDSWDSFNTEAFF
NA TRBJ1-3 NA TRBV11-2 TGTGCCAGCAGCCTGAGGGGGACCGGATCTGGAAACACCATATATTTT CASSLRGTGSGNTIYF
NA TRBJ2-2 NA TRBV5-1 TGCGCCAGCAGGGGGCTCGGTGGCGGGGAGCTGTTTTTT CASRGLGGGELFF
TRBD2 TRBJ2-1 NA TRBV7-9 TGTGCCAGCAGCTTAGTGGTAGCGGGGGGGTACAATGAGCAGTTCTTC CASSLVVAGGYNEQFF
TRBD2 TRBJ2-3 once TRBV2 TGTGCCAGCAGTGAATACAGCGGGAGGGCCAAAGATACGCAGTATTTT CASSEYSGRAKDTQYF
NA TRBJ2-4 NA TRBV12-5 TGTGCTAGTGGTTTGTACGGGGCAGGGGTGGGCAACATTCAGTACTTC CASGLYGAGVGNIQYF
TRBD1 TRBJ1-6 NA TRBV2 TGTGCCTCGACAGGGCTGAGTTCCAGGGGTTCACCCCTCCACTTT CASTGLSSRGSPLHF
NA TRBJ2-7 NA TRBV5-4 TGTGCCAGCAGCTTGGCCGGGGGAGGACGCGAGCAGTACTTC CASSLAGGGREQYF
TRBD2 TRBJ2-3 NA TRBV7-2 TGTGCCAGCAGCTTAGGGACTAGCGGGGGATATTCTAGCACAGATACGCAGTATTTT CASSLGTSGGYSSTDTQYF
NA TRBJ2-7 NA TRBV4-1 TGCGCCAGCAGCCAAGCTTCTAGGGCTAGCGCCTCCTACGAGCAGTACTTC CASSQASRASASYEQYF
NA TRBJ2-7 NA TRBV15 TGTGCCACCAGCAGGGACAGAACCTACGAGCAGTACTTC CATSRDRTYEQYF
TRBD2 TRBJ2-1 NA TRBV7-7 TGTGCTAGCAGCCAAGGGACTAGCAGGAACAATGAGCAGTTCTTC CASSQGTSRNNEQFF
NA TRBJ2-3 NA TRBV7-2 TGTGCCAGCAGCTTAGGGGTGGGAGCTGGAACAGATACGCAGTATTTT CASSLGVGAGTDTQYF
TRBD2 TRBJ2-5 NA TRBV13 TGTGCCAGCAGCTTAAGCGGGAGTGGACGGCGGACAGTGACCCAGTACTTC CASSLSGSGRRTVTQYF
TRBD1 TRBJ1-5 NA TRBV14 TGTGCCAGCACCCGTTGGGACAGGGTAGTTGGGGCCCAGCATTTT CASTRWDRVVGAQHF
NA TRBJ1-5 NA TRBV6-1 TGTGCCAGCAGGAGACAGCCCGCATCCAATCAGCCCCAGCATTTT CASRRQPASNQPQHF
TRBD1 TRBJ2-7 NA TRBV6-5 TGTGCCAGCAGTCCCCAGGGGGCATCCTACGAGCAGTACTTC CASSPQGASYEQYF
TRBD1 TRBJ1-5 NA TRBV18 TGTGCCAGCTCACCATTCAGGGGGCGTAGGTTGGGCAATCAGCCCCAGCATTTT CASSPFRGRRLGNQPQHF
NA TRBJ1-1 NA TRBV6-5 TGTGCCAGCAGTTTAGGACAGTTTGGCACTGAAGCTTTCTTT CASSLGQFGTEAFF
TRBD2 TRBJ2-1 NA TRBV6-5 TGTGCCAGCAGTTACTCGGCTAGCGGGAACTACAATGAGCAGTTCTTC CASSYSASGNYNEQFF
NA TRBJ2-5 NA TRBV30 TGTGCCTGGAGTGTACAGGAGACCCAGTACTTC CAWSVQETQYF
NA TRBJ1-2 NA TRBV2 TGTGCCAGCCACCGGGACAAGAACTATGGCTACACCTTC CASHRDKNYGYTF
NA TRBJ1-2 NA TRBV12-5 TGTGCTAGTGGGGAGACCGGGACACTGCCCCCACTTAACTATGGCTACACCTTC CASGETGTLPPLNYGYTF
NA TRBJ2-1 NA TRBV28 TGTGCCAGCAGTTTATGGCCAGGGGAGCAGTTCTTC CASSLWPGEQFF
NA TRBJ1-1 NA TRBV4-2 TGTGCCAGCAGCCAAGATCGAGCGGAGGACACTGAAGCTTTCTTT CASSQDRAEDTEAFF
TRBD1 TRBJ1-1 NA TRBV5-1 TGCGCCAGCAGCCCCACGACAGGGGGCCGGGGCACTGAAGCTTTCTTT CASSPTTGGRGTEAFF
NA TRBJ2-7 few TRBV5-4 TGTGCCAGCAGCTTTGGAGGAATCGACTACGAGCAGTACTTC CASSFGGIDYEQYF
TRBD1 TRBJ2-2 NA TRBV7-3 TGTGCCAGCAGCGAGACAGGGGGCGCGGTCGGGGAGCTGTTTTTT CASSETGGAVGELFF
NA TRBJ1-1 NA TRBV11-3 TGTGCCAGCAGCTTGGGACTCCGGACCGAAGCTTTCTTT CASSLGLRTEAFF
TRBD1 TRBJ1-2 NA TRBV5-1 TGCGCCAGCAGCTGGGACGCCGGGACAGTGGGCTACACCTTC CASSWDAGTVGYTF
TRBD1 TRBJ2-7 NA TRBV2 TGTGCCAGCAGTCTGGGACAGGGGGTCCACGAGCAGTACTTC CASSLGQGVHEQYF
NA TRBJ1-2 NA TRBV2 TGTGCCAGCAGTGAAGAGGGGCGGCCTGACTATGGCTACACCTTC CASSEEGRPDYGYTF
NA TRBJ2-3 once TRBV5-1 TGCGCCAGCAGCTTGGTAACAGGAGGCACAGATACGCAGTATTTT CASSLVTGGTDTQYF
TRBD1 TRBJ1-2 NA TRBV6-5 TGTGCCAGTCTCTCCGGGACAGGTCGCTACACCTTC CASLSGTGRYTF
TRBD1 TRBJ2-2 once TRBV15 TGTGCCACCAGCGAGGGACAGGAGACCACCGGGGAGCTGTTTTTT CATSEGQETTGELFF
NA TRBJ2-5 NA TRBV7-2 TGTGCCAGCAACCAAGTGGGAGGGACCCAGTACTTC CASNQVGGTQYF
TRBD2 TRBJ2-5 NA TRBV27 TGTGCCAGTCGTGAGCGGGGGGACCAAGAGACCCAGTACTTC CASRERGDQETQYF
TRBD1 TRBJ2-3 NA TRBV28 TGTGCCAGCAGTTTAGGGACAGCCATCACAGATACGCAGTATTTT CASSLGTAITDTQYF
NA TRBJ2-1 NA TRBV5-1 TGCGCCAGCAGCCCGATGACTAGTTACAATGAGCAGTTCTTC CASSPMTSYNEQFF
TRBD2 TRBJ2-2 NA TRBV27 TGTGCCAGCAGTTTGGGACTAGCGCGAGGAGATACCGGGGAGCTGTTTTTT CASSLGLARGDTGELFF
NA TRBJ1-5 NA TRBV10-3 TGTGCCATCAGTGAGCGAGATTATCAGCCCCAGCATTTT CAISERDYQPQHF
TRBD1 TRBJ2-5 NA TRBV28 TGTGCCAGCAGAAAGACAGGGCGAGGGACCGAATTTGGAGAGACCCAGTACTTC CASRKTGRGTEFGETQYF
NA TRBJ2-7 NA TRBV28 TGTGCCAGCAGTCCCGACCCCGCCAGGGTCTACGAGCAGTACTTC CASSPDPARVYEQYF
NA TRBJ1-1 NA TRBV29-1 TGCAGCGTTCCGAGCGGGGGGGAGGGCACTGAAGCTTTCTTT CSVPSGGEGTEAFF
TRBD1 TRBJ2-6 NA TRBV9 TGTGCCAGCACCAGGGGGCAGGTAGTTGGCCGCTCTGGGGCCAACGTCCTGACTTTC CASTRGQVVGRSGANVLTF